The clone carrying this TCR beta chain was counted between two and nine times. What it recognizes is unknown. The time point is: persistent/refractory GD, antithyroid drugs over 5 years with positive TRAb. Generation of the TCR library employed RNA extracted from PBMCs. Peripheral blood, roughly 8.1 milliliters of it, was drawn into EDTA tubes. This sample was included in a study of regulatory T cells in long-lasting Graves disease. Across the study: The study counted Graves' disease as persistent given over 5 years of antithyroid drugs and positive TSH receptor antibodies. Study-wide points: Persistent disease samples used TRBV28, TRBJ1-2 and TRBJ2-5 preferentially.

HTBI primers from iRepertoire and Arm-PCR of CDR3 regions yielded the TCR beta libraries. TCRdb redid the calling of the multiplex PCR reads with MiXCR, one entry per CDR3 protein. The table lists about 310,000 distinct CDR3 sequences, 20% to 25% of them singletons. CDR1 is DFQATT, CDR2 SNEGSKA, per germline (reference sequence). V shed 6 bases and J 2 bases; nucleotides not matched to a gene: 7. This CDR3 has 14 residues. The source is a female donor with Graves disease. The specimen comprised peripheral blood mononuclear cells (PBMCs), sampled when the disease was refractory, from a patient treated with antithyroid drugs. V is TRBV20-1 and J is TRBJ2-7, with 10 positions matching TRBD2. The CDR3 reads CSASGLAPTYEQYF. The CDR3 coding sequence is TGCAGTGCCTCGGGACTAGCGCCAACCTACGAGCAGTACTTC.